This T cell receptor (beta chain) appears in the sequencing data of a study of blood T cell repertoires in COVID-19. Study as a whole: Sources were T cells, B-cell-depleted T cells, or PBMCs; the material itself was cDNA or gDNA.

V shed 0 bases and J 4 bases; nucleotides not matched to a gene: 14. Germline V gives CDR1 KGHDR, CDR2 SFDVKD. The length of the CDR3 is 20 residues. This clone appeared once. Produced via immunoSEQ multiplex PCR; TCRdb's table is partial and in-frame only. The repertoire holds 350,000 or so clones, nearly 90% seen once, with 6.5% to 8% in the top ten. The specimen was peripheral blood. The source of this sequence is a man younger than 35 with active or convalescent COVID-19. The chain employs TRBV24-1 and TRBJ2-2, with TRBD1 matching 9 bases. The CDR3 DNA reads TGTGCCACCAGTGATTTGTCAGTGTCGTTAGGACAGGGGCCCACCGGGGAGCTGTTTTTT. It codes for CATSDLSVSLGQGPTGELFF.